This paragraph covers one T cell receptor (beta chain) sequence. Its antigen is undetermined. Looked up from germline, CDR1 is ENHRY and CDR2 is SYGVKD. The CDR3 runs to 15 residues. V was shortened by 6 bases and J by 0 bases, with 12 bases between the two germline ends. This sample was taken from a study of shared clonotypes between healthy human individuals. Study background: The study used three CD4 naive, three CD4 memory, two CD8 naive and one CD8 memory plate per donor.

Findings and caveats of the study: The study found lower generation probabilities in non-shared clonotypes than in those shared by all four donors.

As processed by the authors: From ImmunoSEQ came sequences covering only the junction and carrying no quality scores, so filtering differed. Clones were read by immunoSEQ multiplex PCR, and TCRdb kept only the in-frame ones, dropping some. That table furnishes V, J and clone size, whereas the DNA furnished D and trimming. This table has some 2,500,000 clones, 80% to 95% appearing once. J is TRBJ2-1 and V is TRBV10-3; possibly TRBD2 for D (5 bases). The TCR was taken from a man aged 18 to 35 in good health. Some clones in this sample may be carry-over from other donors' samples. The sequenced material came from naive CD4+ T cells from PBMCs. Subset: CD45RA+ positively selected. CDR3 nucleotides: TGTGCCATCAGCGTGGGAGACCCCTCCTACAATGAGCAGTTCTTC. Translation: CAISVGDPSYNEQFF.